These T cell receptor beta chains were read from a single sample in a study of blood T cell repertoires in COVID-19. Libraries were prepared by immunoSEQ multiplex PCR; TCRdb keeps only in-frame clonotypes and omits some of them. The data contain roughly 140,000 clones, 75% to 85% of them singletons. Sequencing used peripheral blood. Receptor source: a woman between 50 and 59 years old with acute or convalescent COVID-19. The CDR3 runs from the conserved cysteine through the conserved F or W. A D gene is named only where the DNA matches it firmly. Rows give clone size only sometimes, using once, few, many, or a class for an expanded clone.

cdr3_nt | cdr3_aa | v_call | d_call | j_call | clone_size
TGTGCCAGAGACCGGGACAGGGTTACTGAAGCTTTCTTT | CARDRDRVTEAFF | TRBV6-4 | TRBD1 | TRBJ1-1 | once
TGTGCCAGCGCGGGGATTCTGAACACTGAAGCTTTCTTT | CASAGILNTEAFF | TRBV3-1/TRBV3-2 | . | TRBJ1-1 | .
TGTGCCAGCAGTGGCGTCGTAGGAGGTTTCAGTTCGATGAGGGATGAGCAGTTCTTC | CASSGVVGGFSSMRDEQFF | TRBV28 | . | TRBJ2-1 | .
TGTGCCAGCAGCTTAGTTGGGGGCGGTGGAAACACCATATATTTT | CASSLVGGGGNTIYF | TRBV13 | . | TRBJ1-3 | .
TGCGCCAGCAGCAAGACAGGGGATGGTGCTGAAGCTTTCTTT | CASSKTGDGAEAFF | TRBV5-1 | TRBD1 | TRBJ1-1 | .
TGTGCCAGCAACACGGGACACCTCAATCAGCCCCAGCATTTT | CASNTGHLNQPQHF | TRBV6-6 | . | TRBJ1-5 | .
TGCAGCGTCTCCGAGGGACAGCTAAATTCACCCCTCCACTTT | CSVSEGQLNSPLHF | TRBV29-1 | TRBD1 | TRBJ1-6 | .
TGTGCCAGCAGTTCCTCGGGACAGGGGGGATCAGCTTTCTTT | CASSSSGQGGSAFF | TRBV27 | TRBD1 | TRBJ1-1 | .
TGTGCCAGCAGCTCGGGAAGGAGAGAAAAACTGTTTTTT | CASSSGRREKLFF | TRBV7-2 | . | TRBJ1-4 | .
TGCGCCAGCAGCTTGGTTACTCTCGGTTTGGCTGGAAACACCATATATTTT | CASSLVTLGLAGNTIYF | TRBV5-1 | . | TRBJ1-3 | .
TGTGCCAGCAGCAGAGGGGGAACTGAAGCTTTCTTT | CASSRGGTEAFF | TRBV27 | . | TRBJ1-1 | .
TGTGCCATTCACAGCTCGGGACAAGCACGGAACACCATATATTTT | CAIHSSGQARNTIYF | TRBV19 | . | TRBJ1-3 | .
TGTGCCAGCAGCCTTCCGGAGGGGACTTCTGGAAACACCATATATTTT | CASSLPEGTSGNTIYF | TRBV4-2 | . | TRBJ1-3 | .
TGTGCCAGCAGGGCAGTTATTAACGCAGATACGCAGTATTTT | CASRAVINADTQYF | TRBV27 | . | TRBJ2-3 | .
TGTGCCAGCAGTTGGGGGCCGTTGGAGCCCCAGCATTTT | CASSWGPLEPQHF | TRBV28 | . | TRBJ1-5 | once
TGTGCCAGCAGTTTAGGCCCGGGACAGGGCAGTCTACAGCCCCAGCATTTT | CASSLGPGQGSLQPQHF | TRBV28 | TRBD1 | TRBJ1-5 | .
TGTGCCAGCAGCCAAGGAGGGAGTAATGGGCAGTTCTTC | CASSQGGSNGQFF | TRBV3-1/TRBV3-2 | . | TRBJ2-1 | .
TGTGCCAGCGGCTCCGGGACAGGCCAGGGTCCCCAGCATTTT | CASGSGTGQGPQHF | TRBV27 | TRBD1 | TRBJ1-5 | .
TGTGCCAGCAGCTTAGGTCTCCTTCAACAGGCTTTCTTT | CASSLGLLQQAFF | TRBV7-8 | . | TRBJ1-1 | .
TGTGCCAGCAGCTTAGCGGGCGGGGCTGAAGCTTTCTTT | CASSLAGGAEAFF | TRBV7-9 | . | TRBJ1-1 | .
TGCGCCAGCAGCCCGGGGGGCGTGCTGAACACTGAAGCTTTCTTT | CASSPGGVLNTEAFF | TRBV4-1 | . | TRBJ1-1 | .
TGTGCCAGCAGCCAAGAAGGGGGTAGGACTGAAGCTTTCTTT | CASSQEGGRTEAFF | TRBV3-1/TRBV3-2 | . | TRBJ1-1 | .
TGTGCCAGCAGCGTAGTTGGCGGGGGGGCCTCAGATACGCAGTATTTT | CASSVVGGGASDTQYF | TRBV9 | TRBD2 | TRBJ2-3 | .
TGTGCCAGCAGCTCAGGCAGCGGAAGCAATCAGCCCCAGCATTTT | CASSSGSGSNQPQHF | TRBV7-2 | . | TRBJ1-5 | .
TGTGCCAGCAGCCAAAATGTAGGGGACAGGGGGCTTGAGACCCAGTACTTC | CASSQNVGDRGLETQYF | TRBV3-1/TRBV3-2 | TRBD1 | TRBJ2-5 | few
TGCGCCAGCAGCCAAGATAACCAGGGCTTACCTTCACCCCTCCACTTT | CASSQDNQGLPSPLHF | TRBV4-3 | . | TRBJ1-6 | .
TGTGCCAGCACCGACAGGGGAGGCTACACCTTC | CASTDRGGYTF | TRBV6-6 | TRBD1 | TRBJ1-2 | .
TGCGCCAGCAGCTTGGCGGGACAGGGAAGCACCGGGGAGCTGTTTTTT | CASSLAGQGSTGELFF | TRBV5-1 | TRBD1 | TRBJ2-2 | .
TGTGCCAGCACCAATTACGGACGGGGTTACACTGAAGCTTTCTTT | CASTNYGRGYTEAFF | TRBV28 | . | TRBJ1-1 | .
TGTGCCAGCAGCTTCGGCCAGGGGGCTCAAGAGACCCAGTACTTC | CASSFGQGAQETQYF | TRBV11-3 | TRBD1 | TRBJ2-5 | .
TGTGCCAGCAGCTCCAAACAGGTTCCGAGCTCCTACGAGCAGTACTTC | CASSSKQVPSSYEQYF | TRBV13 | . | TRBJ2-7 | few
TGTGCCACCAGTGGGGGAGGGGGCAATCAGCCCCAGCATTTT | CATSGGGGNQPQHF | TRBV19 | . | TRBJ1-5 | few
TGCGCCAGCAGCGATCCGGACAGGGGGCTTGAAAAACTGTTTTTT | CASSDPDRGLEKLFF | TRBV4-3 | TRBD1 | TRBJ1-4 | few
TGCAGCGTCGTGACAGGGGGCGGCACTGAAGCTTTCTTT | CSVVTGGGTEAFF | TRBV29-1 | TRBD1 | TRBJ1-1 | .
TGTGCCAGCAGCCCAGAGACAGCTAGCAATCAGCCCCAGCATTTT | CASSPETASNQPQHF | TRBV7-2 | . | TRBJ1-5 | .
TGTGCCAGCTCACCGGCAAGAGGTGGCACTGAAGCTTTCTTT | CASSPARGGTEAFF | TRBV18 | . | TRBJ1-1 | once
TGTGCCAGTAGTATAGGCCTACAGGGTCGACGGCCTAACACTGAAGCTTTCTTT | CASSIGLQGRRPNTEAFF | TRBV19 | . | TRBJ1-1 | .
TGTGCCAGCAGCTCCGCTCTAGCGGGGGGGCATACAGATACGCAGTATTTT | CASSSALAGGHTDTQYF | TRBV7-8 | TRBD2 | TRBJ2-3 | .